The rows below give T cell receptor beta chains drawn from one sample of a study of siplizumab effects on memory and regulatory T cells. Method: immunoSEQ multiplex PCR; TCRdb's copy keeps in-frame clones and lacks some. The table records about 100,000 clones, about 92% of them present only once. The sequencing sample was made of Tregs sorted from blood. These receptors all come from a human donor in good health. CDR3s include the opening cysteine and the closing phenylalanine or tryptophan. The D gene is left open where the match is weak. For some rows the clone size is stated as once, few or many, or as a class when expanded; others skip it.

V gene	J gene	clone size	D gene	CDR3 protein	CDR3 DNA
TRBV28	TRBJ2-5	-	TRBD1	CASSSLRDRAWETQYF	TGTGCCAGCAGTTCCTTACGGGACAGGGCTTGGGAGACCCAGTACTTC
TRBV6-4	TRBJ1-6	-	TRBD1	CASSVTGDSPLHF	TGTGCCAGCAGTGTTACAGGGGACTCACCCCTCCACTTT
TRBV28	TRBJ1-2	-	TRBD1	CASSSDRRGGYTF	TGTGCCAGCAGTTCGGACAGGAGGGGTGGCTACACCTTC
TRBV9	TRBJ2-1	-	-	CASSVSPGIREQFF	TGTGCCAGCAGCGTAAGCCCTGGGATACGTGAGCAGTTCTTC
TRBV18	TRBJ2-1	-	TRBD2	CASSPPDSGTYNEQFF	TGTGCCAGCTCACCACCTGATAGCGGGACCTACAATGAGCAGTTCTTC
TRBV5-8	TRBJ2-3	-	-	CASKEGSSTDTQYF	TGTGCCAGCAAGGAAGGGTCTAGCACAGATACGCAGTATTTT
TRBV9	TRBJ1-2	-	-	CASSVEEGRNYGYTF	TGTGCCAGCAGCGTAGAGGAAGGGCGAAACTATGGCTACACCTTC
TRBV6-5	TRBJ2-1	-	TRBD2	CASSYSAGGPREQFF	TGTGCCAGCAGTTACTCTGCGGGAGGCCCACGAGAGCAGTTCTTC
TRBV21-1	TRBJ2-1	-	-	CASSKPRSIQYSSYNEQFF	TGTGCCAGCAGCAAGCCCCGTTCGATACAGTACAGCTCCTACAATGAGCAGTTCTTC
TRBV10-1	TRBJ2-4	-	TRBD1	CASWTGGSWVAKNIQYF	TGCGCCAGTTGGACAGGGGGCAGTTGGGTAGCCAAAAACATTCAGTACTTC
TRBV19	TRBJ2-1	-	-	CASSGGWAYNEQFF	TGTGCCAGTAGTGGGGGGTGGGCATACAATGAGCAGTTCTTC
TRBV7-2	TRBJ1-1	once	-	CASSLMVEFTEAFF	TGTGCCAGCAGCTTAATGGTCGAGTTCACTGAAGCTTTCTTT
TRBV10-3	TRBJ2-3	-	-	CAISGPRGAQTSTDTQYF	TGTGCCATCAGTGGGCCCCGTGGAGCGCAGACTAGCACAGATACGCAGTATTTT
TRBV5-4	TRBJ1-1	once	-	CASSLVDLMNTEAFF	TGTGCCAGCAGCTTGGTTGACTTAATGAACACTGAAGCTTTCTTT
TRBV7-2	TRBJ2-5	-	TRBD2	CATRTSGSVEETQYF	TGTGCCACGAGGACTAGCGGGAGTGTTGAGGAGACCCAGTACTTC
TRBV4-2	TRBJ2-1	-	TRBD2	CASSQDAAGGRNEQFF	TGTGCCAGCAGCCAAGATGCGGCGGGAGGGCGTAATGAGCAGTTCTTC
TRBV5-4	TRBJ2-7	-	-	CASSARQVGEQYF	TGTGCCAGCAGCGCCCGGCAGGTAGGCGAGCAGTACTTC
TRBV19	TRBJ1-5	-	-	CASTPREGSIQPQHF	TGTGCCAGTACCCCCCGTGAGGGTTCCATACAGCCCCAGCATTTT
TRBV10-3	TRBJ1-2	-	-	CAISRDGNYGYTF	TGTGCCATCAGTCGGGACGGGAACTATGGCTACACCTTC
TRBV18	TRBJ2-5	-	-	CASSPGVETQYF	TGTGCCAGCTCACCTGGCGTGGAGACCCAGTACTTC
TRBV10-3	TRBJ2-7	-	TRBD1	CAIRGQGGPSYEQYF	TGTGCCATCAGAGGACAGGGGGGCCCCTCCTACGAGCAGTACTTC
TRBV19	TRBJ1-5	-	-	CASSPGVRSNQPQHF	TGTGCCAGTAGTCCCGGAGTGCGTAGCAATCAGCCCCAGCATTTT
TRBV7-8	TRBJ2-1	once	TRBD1	CASSPRQGLQEINEQFF	TGTGCCAGCAGCCCGAGACAGGGGCTTCAAGAGATAAATGAGCAGTTCTTC
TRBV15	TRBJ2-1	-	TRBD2	CATSRAQSWGLAGGGPSAYNEQFF	TGTGCCACCAGCAGAGCCCAGTCCTGGGGACTAGCGGGAGGGGGCCCCAGCGCCTACAATGAGCAGTTCTTC
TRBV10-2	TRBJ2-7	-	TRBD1	CASSKTGTGNYEQYF	TGCGCCAGCAGCAAGACCGGGACAGGCAACTACGAGCAGTACTTC
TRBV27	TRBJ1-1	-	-	CASSLNIMGGRAFF	TGTGCCAGCAGTTTAAACATCATGGGCGGGAGAGCTTTCTTT
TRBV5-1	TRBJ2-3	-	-	CASSSATTDTQYF	TGCGCCAGCAGCTCCGCGACCACAGATACGCAGTATTTT
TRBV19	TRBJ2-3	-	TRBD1	CASSPQGADTQYF	TGTGCCAGTAGTCCCCAGGGGGCAGATACGCAGTATTTT
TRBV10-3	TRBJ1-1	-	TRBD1	CAISQTGSDTEAFF	TGTGCCATCAGTCAGACAGGGTCAGACACTGAAGCTTTCTTT
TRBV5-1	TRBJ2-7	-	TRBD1	CASSKDRGGSYEQYF	TGCGCCAGCAGCAAGGACAGGGGGGGATCCTACGAGCAGTACTTC
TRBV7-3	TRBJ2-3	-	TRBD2	CASSPGLVTDTQYF	TGTGCCAGCAGTCCGGGACTAGTAACAGATACGCAGTATTTT
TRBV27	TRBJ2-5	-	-	CASSLSAPIQPRARVRETQYF	TGTGCCAGCAGTTTGTCCGCCCCTATCCAACCGAGGGCCCGTGTACGAGAGACCCAGTACTTC
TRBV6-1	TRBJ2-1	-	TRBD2	CASIPRLAGSDEQFF	TGTGCCAGCATTCCAAGGCTAGCGGGATCGGATGAGCAGTTCTTC
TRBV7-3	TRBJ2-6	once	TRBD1	CASSLGQGLTGANVLTF	TGTGCCAGCAGCTTAGGACAGGGTCTAACTGGGGCCAACGTCCTGACTTTC